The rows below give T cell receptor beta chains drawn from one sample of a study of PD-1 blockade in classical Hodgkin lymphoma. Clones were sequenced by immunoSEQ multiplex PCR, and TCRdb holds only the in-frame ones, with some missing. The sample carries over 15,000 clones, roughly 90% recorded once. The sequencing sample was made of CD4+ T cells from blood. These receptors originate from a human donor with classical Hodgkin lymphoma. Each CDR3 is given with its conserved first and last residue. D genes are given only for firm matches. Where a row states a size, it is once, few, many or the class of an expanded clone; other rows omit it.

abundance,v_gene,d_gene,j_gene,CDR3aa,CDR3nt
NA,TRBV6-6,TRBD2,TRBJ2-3,CASSRQASGSADTQYF,TGTGCCAGCAGCCGACAGGCAAGCGGGAGTGCAGATACGCAGTATTTT
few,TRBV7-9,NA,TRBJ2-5,CASSLAGLKETQYF,TGTGCCAGCAGCTTGGCAGGTTTGAAAGAGACCCAGTACTTC
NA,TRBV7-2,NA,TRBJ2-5,CASSLGQVQETQYF,TGTGCCAGCAGCTTAGGACAGGTCCAAGAGACCCAGTACTTC
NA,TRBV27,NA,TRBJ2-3,CASSPQGLHRVGGTDTQYF,TGTGCCAGCAGTCCCCAGGGTCTCCACCGCGTAGGCGGAACAGATACGCAGTATTTT
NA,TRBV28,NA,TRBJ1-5,CASALGNQPQHF,TGTGCCAGCGCGCTGGGGAATCAGCCCCAGCATTTT
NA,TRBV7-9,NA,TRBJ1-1,CASSLGTMNTEAFF,TGTGCCAGCAGCTTAGGCACTATGAACACTGAAGCTTTCTTT
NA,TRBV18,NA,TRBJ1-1,CASSPRTEIVNTEAFF,TGTGCCAGCTCACCGAGGACAGAAATCGTGAACACTGAAGCTTTCTTT
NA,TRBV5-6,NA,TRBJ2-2,CASSLNTGELFF,TGTGCCAGCAGCTTGAACACCGGGGAGCTGTTTTTT
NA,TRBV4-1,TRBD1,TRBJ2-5,CASSQPGTGEKTQYF,TGCGCCAGCAGCCAACCCGGGACAGGGGAAAAGACCCAGTACTTC
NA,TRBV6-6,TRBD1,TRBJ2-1,CASSYRDRGYNEQFF,TGTGCCAGCAGTTACCGGGACAGGGGATACAATGAGCAGTTCTTC
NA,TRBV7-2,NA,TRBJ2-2,CASSSPNTGELFF,TGTGCCAGCAGCTCCCCAAACACCGGGGAGCTGTTTTTT
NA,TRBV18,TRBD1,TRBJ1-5,CASSSTGASGPQHF,TGTGCCAGCTCATCGACAGGGGCCTCGGGGCCCCAGCATTTT
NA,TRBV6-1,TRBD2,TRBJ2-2,CASSEGATSGTGELFF,TGTGCCAGCAGTGAAGGGGCGACTAGCGGCACCGGGGAGCTGTTTTTT
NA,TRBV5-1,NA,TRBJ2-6,CASSPGLTSGANVLTF,TGCGCCAGCAGCCCGGGACTGACCTCTGGGGCCAACGTCCTGACTTTC
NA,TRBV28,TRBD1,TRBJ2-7,CASSLSRGLGQGNEQYF,TGTGCCAGCAGTTTATCAAGAGGTTTAGGACAGGGGAACGAGCAGTACTTC
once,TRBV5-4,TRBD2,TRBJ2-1,CASSLPSGAYNEQFF,TGTGCCAGCAGCTTGCCCAGCGGGGCCTACAATGAGCAGTTCTTC
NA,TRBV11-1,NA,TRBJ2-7,CASSGGRIAVSNEQYF,TGTGCCAGCAGCGGGGGGAGGATAGCGGTGTCTAACGAGCAGTACTTC
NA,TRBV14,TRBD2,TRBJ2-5,CASSYGTSGPQETQYF,TGTGCCAGCAGCTATGGGACTAGCGGCCCACAAGAGACCCAGTACTTC
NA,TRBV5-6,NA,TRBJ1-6,CASSFRAVSSYNSPLHF,TGTGCCAGCAGCTTCCGGGCGGTGAGCTCCTATAATTCACCCCTCCACTTT
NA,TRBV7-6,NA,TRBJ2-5,CATVSGETQYF,TGTGCCACCGTGTCGGGGGAGACCCAGTACTTC
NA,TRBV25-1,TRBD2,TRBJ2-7,CASSPGREGYEQYF,TGTGCCAGCAGCCCTGGGCGGGAGGGCTACGAGCAGTACTTC
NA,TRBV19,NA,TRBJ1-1,CASRRQKGGRTEAFF,TGTGCCAGTAGGAGACAAAAGGGGGGCCGCACTGAAGCTTTCTTT
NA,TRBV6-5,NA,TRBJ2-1,CASSNRVEQFF,TGTGCCAGCAGTAACAGGGTTGAGCAGTTCTTC
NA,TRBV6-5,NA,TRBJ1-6,CASSLSTGVNSPLHF,TGTGCCAGCAGTCTCTCGACAGGCGTAAATTCACCCCTCCACTTT
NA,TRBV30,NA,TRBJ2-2,CAWKLRGRNTGELFF,TGTGCCTGGAAACTGAGGGGGAGGAACACCGGGGAGCTGTTTTTT
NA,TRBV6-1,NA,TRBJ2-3,CASSEVPGPYTQYF,TGTGCCAGCAGTGAAGTACCGGGACCATATACGCAGTATTTT
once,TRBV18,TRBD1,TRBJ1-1,CASSPQRNRGATEAFF,TGTGCCAGCTCACCACAAAGGAACAGGGGAGCCACTGAAGCTTTCTTT
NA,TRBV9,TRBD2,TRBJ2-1,CASSVGSGSMNEQFF,TGTGCCAGCAGCGTAGGTAGCGGGAGTATGAATGAGCAGTTCTTC
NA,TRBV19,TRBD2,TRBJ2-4,CASKGGSSGNIQYF,TGTGCCAGTAAGGGCGGGAGTAGTGGGAACATTCAGTACTTC
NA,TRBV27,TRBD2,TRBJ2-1,CASSRWELAGRYNEQFF,TGTGCCAGCAGTCGGTGGGAGTTAGCGGGAAGATACAATGAGCAGTTCTTC
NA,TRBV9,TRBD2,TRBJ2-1,CASSGRTSTEQFF,TGTGCCAGCAGCGGCCGGACTAGCACTGAGCAGTTCTTC
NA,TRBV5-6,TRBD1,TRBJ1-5,CASSQGQVGQPQHF,TGTGCCAGCAGCCAAGGACAGGTGGGTCAGCCCCAGCATTTT
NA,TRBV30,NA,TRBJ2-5,CAWSVLETQYF,TGTGCCTGGAGTGTACTAGAGACCCAGTACTTC
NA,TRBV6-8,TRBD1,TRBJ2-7,CASTFDGQESSEQYF,TGTGCCAGCACTTTCGATGGACAGGAATCTTCCGAGCAGTACTTC
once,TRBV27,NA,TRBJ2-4,CASSPWRDRNIQYF,TGTGCCAGCAGTCCGTGGCGGGACAGAAACATTCAGTACTTC
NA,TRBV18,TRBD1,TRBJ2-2,CASSPLQTGKNTGELFF,TGTGCCAGCTCACCACTGCAGACAGGGAAGAACACCGGGGAGCTGTTTTTT
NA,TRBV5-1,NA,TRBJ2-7,CASSLEAGSYEQYF,TGCGCCAGCAGCTTGGAGGCAGGAAGCTACGAGCAGTACTTC
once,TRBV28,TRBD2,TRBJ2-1,CASSRGGLNMYEQFF,TGTGCCAGCAGCCGGGGGGGACTAAATATGTATGAGCAGTTCTTC
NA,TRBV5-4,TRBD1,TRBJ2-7,CASSATGIPYEQYF,TGTGCCAGCAGCGCGACAGGGATACCTTACGAGCAGTACTTC
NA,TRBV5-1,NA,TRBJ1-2,CASSLSPADYGYTF,TGCGCCAGCAGCTTGTCGCCGGCGGACTATGGCTACACCTTC
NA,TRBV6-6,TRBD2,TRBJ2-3,CASRTSGRRTDTQYF,TGTGCCAGCAGGACTAGCGGGAGGCGCACAGATACGCAGTATTTT
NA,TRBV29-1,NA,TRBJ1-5,CSVPGLEVRWPQHF,TGCAGCGTCCCGGGACTTGAAGTTCGGTGGCCCCAGCATTTT
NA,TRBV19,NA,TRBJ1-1,CASSRFTTEAFF,TGTGCCAGTAGTAGGTTTACCACTGAAGCTTTCTTT
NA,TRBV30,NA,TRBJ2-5,CAWSVLKETQYF,TGTGCCTGGAGTGTACTAAAGGAGACCCAGTACTTC
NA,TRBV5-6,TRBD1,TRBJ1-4,CASNTDRGSEKLFF,TGTGCCAGCAACACAGACAGGGGGAGCGAAAAACTGTTTTTT
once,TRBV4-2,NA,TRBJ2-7,CASSQEGGLRGIYHEQYF,TGTGCCAGCAGCCAAGAGGGCGGATTACGGGGGATATACCACGAGCAGTACTTC
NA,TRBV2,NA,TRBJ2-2,CASSFSPNTGELFF,TGTGCCAGCAGTTTTAGTCCGAACACCGGGGAGCTGTTTTTT